The 17 T cell receptor beta chains reported below all come from one sample, sequenced in a study of blood T cell repertoires in COVID-19. Libraries were prepared by immunoSEQ multiplex PCR; TCRdb keeps only in-frame clonotypes and omits some of them. Among fewer than 250,000 clones, 80% were seen once, and the ten largest hold 6.5% to 9%. The specimen sequenced was PBMCs or T cells enriched from blood (not recorded which). The source of these receptors is a woman in her thirties or forties with acute COVID-19.

This clone has only a few counts. The V gene is TRBV5-1, the J gene TRBJ2-1; 7 bases fit TRBD1. Germline V gene data show CDR1 as SGHRS and CDR2 as YFSETQ. Germline trimming cut 4 bases from V and 7 bases from J; bases unmatched to any gene: 14. This CDR3 spans 16 amino acids. This chain's CDR3 is CASSPRGEGGYNEQFF. DNA of the CDR3: TGCGCCAGCAGCCCTAGAGGGGAAGGGGGCTATAATGAGCAGTTCTTC.

V and J are TRBV29-1 and TRBJ2-3; 10 positions agree with TRBD2. Germline V gene sequence: CDR1 SQVTM, CDR2 ANQGSEA. Losses at the gene ends were 6 bases for V and 1 base for J; bases not matched to a gene: 10. CDR3 length: 16 residues. Written as DNA, the CDR3 is TGCAGCGTAGTGGCTAGCGGGGGAGTCGGCACAGATACGCAGTATTTT. Protein sequence: CSVVASGGVGTDTQYF.

CDR3 residues: CASSEAGVGYEQYF. In nucleotides, the CDR3 is TGTGCCAGCAGTGAAGCGGGAGTTGGGTACGAGCAGTACTTC. The rearrangement links TRBV25-1 to TRBJ2-7; 7 nucleotides match TRBD2. Germline lookup yields CDR1 MGHDK and CDR2 SYGVNS. The CDR3 sequence is 14 residues long. The V and J ends lost 2 bases and 4 bases, in that order; junction bases with no gene match: 5.

V is TRBV2 and J is TRBJ2-5; weak D call: TRBD2 (5 bases). Germline V gene sequence: CDR1 SNHLY, CDR2 FYNNEI. V gave up 2 bases and J gave up 2 bases, with 12 bases separating them. This CDR3 is 15 amino acids long. This CDR3 is CASSELRGLQETQYF. In DNA, the CDR3 is TGTGCCAGCAGTGAACTTCGGGGATTGCAAGAGACCCAGTACTTC.

The gene calls are TRBV24-1 and TRBJ2-3; TRBD2 matches 9 bases. The CDR3 is 15 amino acids. In germline, CDR1 is KGHDR, CDR2 SFDVKD. Losses at the gene ends were 4 bases for V and 3 bases for J; bases not matched to a gene: 4. CDR3 residues: CATSERLAGTDTQYF. The CDR3 DNA follows: TGTGCCACCAGTGAGCGGCTAGCGGGGACAGATACGCAGTATTTT.

This rearrangement joins TRBV7-9 to TRBJ1-2; no firm D call. In germline, CDR1 is SEHNR, CDR2 FQNEAQ (reference sequence). Deletions cut 3 bases from V and 5 bases from J, with 13 bases between. The CDR3 spans 14 residues. The CDR3 nucleotides read TGTGCCAGCAGCTTCCCGGGGATCCTATATGGCTACACCTTC. Encoded protein: CASSFPGILYGYTF.

V gene TRBV6-2 or TRBV6-3 combines with J gene TRBJ2-1; 7 bases match TRBD1. CDR3 length: 14 amino acids. CDR1 and CDR2 (germline): MNHEY, SVGEGT. The V segment lost 4 bases and the J segment 1 base; nucleotides outside the gene matches: 1. CDR3 nucleotides: TGTGCCAGCAGTTCCAGGGGGTCCTACAATGAGCAGTTCTTC. Protein product: CASSSRGSYNEQFF.

V gene TRBV27 combines with J gene TRBJ1-5, with D possibly being TRBD1 (6 bases). Germline V gene data show CDR1 as MNHEY and CDR2 as SMNVEV (reference sequence). The CDR3 runs 16 residues. The V end was cut by 4 bases, the J end by 5 bases, with 18 bases between. Here the CDR3 reads CASSSTGNYQYQPQHF. The CDR3 DNA reads TGTGCCAGCAGTTCTACAGGGAATTATCAGTATCAGCCCCAGCATTTT.

The chain is built from TRBV4-3 and TRBJ2-7, with TRBD1 matching over 9 bases. The CDR3 consists of 16 residues. Germline lookup yields CDR1 LGHNA and CDR2 YSLEER. V shed 3 bases and J 0 bases; nucleotides not matched to a gene: 6. CDR3 protein: CASSHLQGANSYEQYF. CDR3 in DNA: TGCGCCAGCAGCCACCTACAGGGGGCCAACTCCTACGAGCAGTACTTC.

Here the CDR3 reads CASSPIKANGQGKVSYGYTF. CDR3 DNA sequence: TGTGCCAGCTCACCCATCAAGGCAAACGGACAGGGGAAGGTTAGCTATGGCTACACCTTC. The V call is TRBV18, the J call TRBJ1-2, with 9 bases fitting TRBD1. CDR1 and CDR2 from the germline V gene are KGHSH and LQKENI. CDR3 length: 20 residues. J gave up 4 bases and V 3 bases, and 21 bases lay outside the gene matches. Full variable domain (outside the CDR3, taken from reference TRBV18 and TRBJ1-2): NAGVMQNPRHLVRRRGQEARLRCSPMKGHSHVYWYRQLPEEGLKFMVYLQKENIIDESGMPKERFSAEFPKEGPSILRIQQVVRGDSAAYFCASSPIKANGQGKVSYGYTFGSGTRLTVV.

This sequence joins TRBV6-5 and TRBJ1-2, with D tentatively TRBD1 (6 bases). The CDR3 has 14 amino acids. V shed 2 bases and J shed 2 bases, with 9 bases lying between them. The germline V gene encodes CDR1 MNHEY and CDR2 SVGAGI. The CDR3 nucleotides read TGTGCCAGCAGTTACAATACAGGGAACTATGGCTACACCTTC. Translated, it gives CASSYNTGNYGYTF.

This chain connects TRBV5-4 to TRBJ1-6, with TRBD1 as a possible D gene (5 bases). Germline V gene sequence: CDR1 SGHNT, CDR2 YYREEE (reference sequence). V was shortened by 4 bases and J by 3 bases, with 11 bases between the two germline ends. The CDR3 length is 15 residues. The CDR3 is CASSADSFYNSPLHF. The CDR3 bases are TGTGCCAGCAGCGCTGACAGTTTCTATAATTCACCCCTCCACTTT.

V usage is TRBV7-2 and J usage is TRBJ1-2; 8 bases align to TRBD1. V gave up 5 bases and J gave up 8 bases; unmatched junction bases: 10. CDR3 length: 14 residues. CDR1 is SGHTA and CDR2 is FQGNSA in the germline V gene. The CDR3 DNA follows: TGTGCCAGCAGCCCACAAGACAGGGGCGGGGGCTACACCTTC. It specifies CASSPQDRGGGYTF.

The chain employs TRBV10-3 and TRBJ2-3; TRBD1 is a possible D gene (6 bases). The CDR3 extends over 14 amino acids. Germline V lookup: CDR1 ENHRY, CDR2 SYGVKD. Trimming shortened V by 0 bases and J by 6 bases, and 10 bases separated the two germline ends. CDR3 nucleotides: TGTGCCATCAGTGAGTCGATGCAGGGGGATACGCAGTATTTT. Translated, it gives CAISESMQGDTQYF.

The V and J genes are TRBV19 and TRBJ1-2, with D unresolved. CDR3 size: 12 residues. Germline V gene lookup returns CDR1 LNHDA and CDR2 SQIVND (reference sequence). V was shortened by 4 bases and J by 4 bases, with 7 bases between the two germline ends. The DNA for the CDR3 is TGTGCCAGTAGTACCCCCGGCTATGGCTACACCTTC. Its protein product is CASSTPGYGYTF.

This sequence joins TRBV6-5 and TRBJ1-2; TRBD1 is a possible D gene (5 bases). V lost 0 bases, J lost 5 bases, and 7 bases lay in between. The germline V gene encodes CDR1 MNHEY and CDR2 SVGAGI. The CDR3 spans 13 residues. In DNA form, the CDR3 reads TGTGCCAGCAGTTACTCACAGGATTATGGCTACACCTTC. Translated, it gives CASSYSQDYGYTF.

This clone was recorded at least ten times. The gene calls are TRBV5-6 and TRBJ1-6; TRBD1 matches 7 bases. CDR1 SGHDT and CDR2 YYEEEE come from the germline V gene. V trimming: 3 bases; J trimming: 0 bases; junction bases outside the gene matches: 6. CDR3 length: 17 amino acids. Here the CDR3 DNA reads TGTGCCAGCAGCTCGGGACAGCCAAGCTCCTATAATTCACCCCTCCACTTT. This encodes CASSSGQPSSYNSPLHF. The full variable domain, completed using reference TRBV5-6 and TRBJ1-6, is DAGVTQSPTHLIKTRGQQVTLRCSPKSGHDTVSWYQQALGQGPQFIFQYYEEEERQRGNFPDRFSGHQFPNYSSELNVNALLLGDSALYLCASSSGQPSSYNSPLHFGNGTRLTVT.